The rows below give T cell receptor beta chains drawn from one sample of a study of shared clonotypes between healthy human individuals. Here immunoSEQ multiplex PCR was the method, and the copy in TCRdb shows in-frame clones only, minus some. The table has over a million clones, around 98.5% seen once. The sequenced material came from naive CD4+ T cells sorted from blood. The receptors shown here come from a man aged 30 to 39 in good health. Both conserved end residues are part of each CDR3. A D gene is named only where the DNA matches it firmly. Only some rows state a clone size, as once, few, many or a class for expanded clones.

v_gene: TRBV25-1
d_gene: TRBD2
len: 15
abundance: -
j_gene: TRBJ2-1
CDR3aa: CASSVGTSGYNEQFF
CDR3nt: TGTGCCAGCAGTGTAGGGACTAGCGGGTACAATGAGCAGTTCTTC

v_gene: TRBV27
d_gene: -
len: 15
abundance: -
j_gene: TRBJ2-7
CDR3aa: CASSPLAVQGYEQYF
CDR3nt: TGTGCCAGCAGCCCCTTGGCGGTCCAAGGATACGAGCAGTACTTC

v_gene: TRBV28
d_gene: -
len: 12
abundance: -
j_gene: TRBJ1-2
CDR3aa: CASETGYSGYTF
CDR3nt: TGTGCCAGCGAGACAGGTTATTCTGGCTACACCTTC

v_gene: TRBV19
d_gene: -
len: 13
abundance: -
j_gene: TRBJ2-5
CDR3aa: CASSRSVQETQYF
CDR3nt: TGTGCCAGTAGTAGGAGCGTCCAAGAGACCCAGTACTTC

v_gene: TRBV6-5
d_gene: TRBD2
len: 16
abundance: once
j_gene: TRBJ2-7
CDR3aa: CASSYSRLADIYEQYF
CDR3nt: TGTGCCAGCAGTTACTCTAGACTAGCGGACATCTACGAGCAGTACTTC

v_gene: TRBV4-1
d_gene: -
len: 13
abundance: -
j_gene: TRBJ1-5
CDR3aa: CASSYDRNQPQHF
CDR3nt: TGCGCCAGCAGTTACGACAGGAATCAGCCCCAGCATTTT

v_gene: TRBV29-1
d_gene: -
len: 13
abundance: -
j_gene: TRBJ2-1
CDR3aa: CSAAGSARNEQFF
CDR3nt: TGCAGCGCTGCAGGGAGTGCCCGTAATGAGCAGTTCTTC

v_gene: TRBV7-2
d_gene: TRBD2
len: 15
abundance: -
j_gene: TRBJ2-5
CDR3aa: CASSSRTSGKETQYF
CDR3nt: TGTGCCAGCAGCTCCAGGACTAGCGGGAAGGAGACCCAGTACTTC

v_gene: TRBV9
d_gene: TRBD2
len: 18
abundance: -
j_gene: TRBJ2-3
CDR3aa: CASSVGPAGGRGTDTQYF
CDR3nt: TGTGCCAGCAGCGTAGGCCCAGCGGGAGGCCGGGGGACAGATACGCAGTATTTT

v_gene: TRBV19
d_gene: -
len: 14
abundance: -
j_gene: TRBJ2-1
CDR3aa: CASSVSHSYNEQFF
CDR3nt: TGTGCCAGTAGTGTTAGCCACTCCTACAATGAGCAGTTCTTC

v_gene: TRBV10-3
d_gene: -
len: 16
abundance: -
j_gene: TRBJ2-1
CDR3aa: CAISVAGTWLQHGQFF
CDR3nt: TGTGCCATCAGTGTAGCAGGTACGTGGCTACAACATGGGCAGTTCTTC

v_gene: TRBV7-2
d_gene: -
len: 13
abundance: -
j_gene: TRBJ1-1
CDR3aa: CASSTDRGTEAFF
CDR3nt: TGTGCCAGCAGCACAGACCGTGGCACTGAAGCTTTCTTT

v_gene: TRBV5-4
d_gene: TRBD2
len: 14
abundance: -
j_gene: TRBJ2-1
CDR3aa: CASSLGAGDYEQFF
CDR3nt: TGTGCCAGCAGCTTGGGGGCGGGAGACTATGAGCAGTTCTTC

v_gene: TRBV5-8
d_gene: TRBD1
len: 17
abundance: -
j_gene: TRBJ1-2
CDR3aa: CASSSGYRTGQIYGYTF
CDR3nt: TGTGCCAGCAGCTCTGGCTATAGGACAGGGCAGATCTATGGCTACACCTTC

v_gene: TRBV5-1
d_gene: TRBD2
len: 15
abundance: -
j_gene: TRBJ2-5
CDR3aa: CASSLLAGGGETQYF
CDR3nt: TGCGCCAGCAGCTTACTAGCGGGAGGAGGAGAGACCCAGTACTTC

v_gene: TRBV14
d_gene: -
len: 14
abundance: -
j_gene: TRBJ2-7
CDR3aa: CASSQIREGGEQYF
CDR3nt: TGTGCCAGCAGCCAAATCAGGGAAGGAGGCGAGCAGTACTTC

v_gene: TRBV15
d_gene: -
len: 13
abundance: -
j_gene: TRBJ2-7
CDR3aa: CATSSRSYYEQYF
CDR3nt: TGTGCCACCAGCAGCCGGTCCTACTACGAGCAGTACTTC

v_gene: TRBV5-1
d_gene: -
len: 14
abundance: -
j_gene: TRBJ1-1
CDR3aa: CASSLGLMNTEAFF
CDR3nt: TGCGCCAGCAGCCTGGGACTGATGAACACTGAAGCTTTCTTT

v_gene: TRBV7-2
d_gene: -
len: 15
abundance: -
j_gene: TRBJ2-1
CDR3aa: CASRKDRSSYNEQFF
CDR3nt: TGTGCCAGCAGAAAAGACAGGAGCTCCTACAATGAGCAGTTCTTC

v_gene: TRBV4-3
d_gene: -
len: 14
abundance: -
j_gene: TRBJ2-1
CDR3aa: CASSHNRANNEQFF
CDR3nt: TGCGCCAGCAGCCATAACCGGGCAAACAATGAGCAGTTCTTC

v_gene: TRBV10-3
d_gene: TRBD1
len: 14
abundance: -
j_gene: TRBJ1-1
CDR3aa: CAISWDRGPTEAFF
CDR3nt: TGTGCCATCAGCTGGGACAGGGGGCCTACTGAAGCTTTCTTT

v_gene: TRBV19
d_gene: -
len: 16
abundance: -
j_gene: TRBJ2-1
CDR3aa: CASSTMGGTIYNEQFF
CDR3nt: TGTGCCAGTAGTACGATGGGTGGTACGATCTACAATGAGCAGTTCTTC

v_gene: TRBV5-1
d_gene: TRBD2
len: 14
abundance: -
j_gene: TRBJ2-3
CDR3aa: CASSIGTSGDTQYF
CDR3nt: TGCGCCAGCAGCATCGGGACTAGCGGAGATACGCAGTATTTT

v_gene: TRBV29-1
d_gene: -
len: 10
abundance: -
j_gene: TRBJ2-5
CDR3aa: CSVGYETQYF
CDR3nt: TGCAGCGTAGGGTACGAGACCCAGTACTTC

v_gene: TRBV2
d_gene: TRBD1
len: 14
abundance: -
j_gene: TRBJ1-1
CDR3aa: CASMRDRANTEAFF
CDR3nt: TGTGCCAGCATGCGAGACAGGGCGAACACTGAAGCTTTCTTT

v_gene: TRBV18
d_gene: -
len: 15
abundance: -
j_gene: TRBJ2-2
CDR3aa: CASSPGQGGTGELFF
CDR3nt: TGTGCCAGCTCACCTGGTCAGGGCGGCACCGGGGAGCTGTTTTTT

v_gene: TRBV15
d_gene: TRBD2
len: 17
abundance: -
j_gene: TRBJ2-7
CDR3aa: CATSRDRGLARTYEQYF
CDR3nt: TGTGCCACCAGCAGAGATAGAGGACTAGCCCGAACCTACGAGCAGTACTTC

v_gene: TRBV5-1
d_gene: -
len: 16
abundance: -
j_gene: TRBJ2-4
CDR3aa: CASSLVAGVKENIQYF
CDR3nt: TGCGCCAGCAGCTTGGTTGCAGGGGTAAAGGAAAACATTCAGTACTTC

v_gene: TRBV9
d_gene: TRBD1
len: 13
abundance: -
j_gene: TRBJ2-7
CDR3aa: CATFEDRTCEQYF
CDR3nt: TGTGCCACATTCGAGGACAGGACATGCGAGCAGTACTTC

v_gene: TRBV2
d_gene: -
len: 15
abundance: -
j_gene: TRBJ1-5
CDR3aa: CASSERLLGNQPQHF
CDR3nt: TGTGCCAGCAGTGAAAGGTTGCTCGGCAATCAGCCCCAGCATTTT

v_gene: TRBV15
d_gene: TRBD1
len: 16
abundance: -
j_gene: TRBJ1-2
CDR3aa: CATTPGQGVPGYGYTF
CDR3nt: TGTGCCACTACGCCGGGACAGGGAGTTCCAGGCTATGGCTACACCTTC

v_gene: TRBV11-3
d_gene: TRBD1
len: 14
abundance: -
j_gene: TRBJ2-5
CDR3aa: CASSSGQGGETQYF
CDR3nt: TGTGCCAGCAGCTCAGGACAGGGGGGAGAGACCCAGTACTTC

v_gene: TRBV29-1
d_gene: -
len: 11
abundance: -
j_gene: TRBJ1-1
CDR3aa: CRTGLNTEAFF
CDR3nt: TGCAGAACCGGTCTGAACACTGAAGCTTTCTTT

v_gene: TRBV6-1
d_gene: TRBD2
len: 15
abundance: -
j_gene: TRBJ2-7
CDR3aa: CASSLAGVLSYEQYF
CDR3nt: TGTGCCAGCAGTTTAGCGGGAGTCTTGTCCTACGAGCAGTACTTC

v_gene: TRBV28
d_gene: -
len: 13
abundance: few
j_gene: TRBJ1-1
CDR3aa: CASSLLGNTEAFF
CDR3nt: TGTGCCAGCAGTTTATTGGGGAACACTGAAGCTTTCTTT

v_gene: TRBV5-1
d_gene: -
len: 13
abundance: -
j_gene: TRBJ2-7
CDR3aa: CASSAGFVDEQYF
CDR3nt: TGCGCCAGCAGCGCAGGGTTCGTGGACGAGCAGTACTTC

v_gene: TRBV6-4
d_gene: TRBD2
len: 19
abundance: -
j_gene: TRBJ2-1
CDR3aa: CASSDAGLAGGGPYNEQFF
CDR3nt: TGTGCCAGCAGTGACGCGGGACTAGCGGGAGGGGGCCCCTACAATGAGCAGTTCTTC

v_gene: TRBV19
d_gene: -
len: 16
abundance: once
j_gene: TRBJ2-1
CDR3aa: CASSIVSGRFSNEQFF
CDR3nt: TGTGCCAGTAGTATAGTAAGTGGGAGGTTCTCCAATGAGCAGTTCTTC

v_gene: TRBV5-1
d_gene: -
len: 17
abundance: -
j_gene: TRBJ2-7
CDR3aa: CASSLGGLADTSYEQYF
CDR3nt: TGCGCCAGCAGCTTGGGGGGGCTAGCGGATACCTCCTACGAGCAGTACTTC

v_gene: TRBV5-8
d_gene: -
len: 13
abundance: -
j_gene: TRBJ1-2
CDR3aa: CASSLVVHSGYTF
CDR3nt: TGTGCCAGCAGCTTGGTTGTCCATAGTGGCTACACCTTC

v_gene: TRBV9
d_gene: TRBD1
len: 17
abundance: -
j_gene: TRBJ2-3
CDR3aa: CASSAMYRDRSTDTQYF
CDR3nt: TGTGCCAGCAGCGCGATGTACCGGGACAGGAGCACAGATACGCAGTATTTT

v_gene: TRBV7-2
d_gene: TRBD2
len: 16
abundance: -
j_gene: TRBJ2-7
CDR3aa: CASSSGGRAGTYEQYF
CDR3nt: TGTGCCAGCAGCTCGGGGGGTAGGGCCGGGACCTACGAGCAGTACTTC

v_gene: TRBV6-5
d_gene: -
len: 14
abundance: -
j_gene: TRBJ2-2
CDR3aa: CASSYYRDTGELFF
CDR3nt: TGTGCCAGCAGTTACTACAGGGATACCGGGGAGCTGTTTTTT

v_gene: TRBV5-1
d_gene: TRBD1
len: 15
abundance: -
j_gene: TRBJ2-1
CDR3aa: CASSLGQGPATEQFF
CDR3nt: TGCGCCAGCAGCTTAGGACAGGGCCCAGCTACTGAGCAGTTCTTC

v_gene: TRBV25-1
d_gene: -
len: 14
abundance: -
j_gene: TRBJ1-4
CDR3aa: CASRGDLTNEKLFF
CDR3nt: TGTGCCAGCCGGGGGGATTTAACTAATGAAAAACTGTTTTTT

v_gene: TRBV19
d_gene: TRBD1
len: 15
abundance: -
j_gene: TRBJ1-3
CDR3aa: CASTDPGTGTNTIYF
CDR3nt: TGTGCCAGTACCGATCCCGGGACAGGTACAAACACCATATATTTT

v_gene: TRBV4-2
d_gene: -
len: 18
abundance: -
j_gene: TRBJ2-7
CDR3aa: CASSQDLSVGSHSYEQYF
CDR3nt: TGTGCCAGCAGCCAAGATCTGTCGGTCGGGAGCCACTCCTACGAGCAGTACTTC

v_gene: TRBV2
d_gene: -
len: 15
abundance: -
j_gene: TRBJ1-2
CDR3aa: CASSDHPSVGYGYTF
CDR3nt: TGTGCCAGCAGTGATCACCCCTCGGTTGGCTATGGCTACACCTTC

v_gene: TRBV12-1
d_gene: -
len: 15
abundance: -
j_gene: TRBJ2-7
CDR3aa: CASSHPGGASYEQYF
CDR3nt: TGTGCCAGCAGCCACCCAGGGGGCGCATCCTACGAGCAGTACTTC

v_gene: TRBV18
d_gene: -
len: 14
abundance: once
j_gene: TRBJ2-1
CDR3aa: CASSPGTDNNEQFF
CDR3nt: TGTGCCAGCTCACCGGGGACCGACAATAATGAGCAGTTCTTC

v_gene: TRBV7-2
d_gene: TRBD2
len: 14
abundance: -
j_gene: TRBJ2-2
CDR3aa: CASSFGRVTGELFF
CDR3nt: TGTGCCAGCAGCTTTGGGAGGGTCACCGGGGAGCTGTTTTTT

v_gene: TRBV7-6
d_gene: -
len: 13
abundance: -
j_gene: TRBJ2-1
CDR3aa: CASSLAIGNEQFF
CDR3nt: TGTGCCAGCAGCTTAGCCATAGGGAATGAGCAGTTCTTC

v_gene: TRBV5-1
d_gene: -
len: 16
abundance: -
j_gene: TRBJ2-2
CDR3aa: CASSLDRAVLGGELFF
CDR3nt: TGCGCCAGCAGCTTGGACAGGGCGGTCCTGGGCGGGGAGCTGTTTTTT

v_gene: TRBV5-1
d_gene: -
len: 14
abundance: -
j_gene: TRBJ2-7
CDR3aa: CASSLAGGHYEQYF
CDR3nt: TGCGCCAGCAGCTTGGCCGGGGGACATTACGAGCAGTACTTC

v_gene: TRBV15
d_gene: -
len: 18
abundance: -
j_gene: TRBJ2-3
CDR3aa: CATSRDRASGYSTDTQYF
CDR3nt: TGTGCCACCAGCAGAGATCGCGCCAGCGGCTATAGCACAGATACGCAGTATTTT

v_gene: TRBV5-5
d_gene: -
len: 13
abundance: -
j_gene: TRBJ2-5
CDR3aa: CASSQQGWETQYF
CDR3nt: TGTGCCAGCAGCCAACAGGGTTGGGAGACCCAGTACTTC